These T cell receptor beta chains were read from a single sample in a study of shared clonotypes between healthy human individuals. Only in-frame clones appear in the TCRdb table, and some are missing; sequencing was by immunoSEQ multiplex PCR. Here the sample spans about 2.1 million clones, around 95% being singletons. Sequencing input: naive CD8+ T cells from PBMCs. These receptors were collected from a man between 18 and 29 years old in good health. Some clones in this sample may be carry-over from other donors' samples. Each CDR3 is given without its conserved first and last residue. D genes are given only for firm matches. Size is omitted from some rows. Given values are once, few, many or a class for expanded clones.

cdr3_aa d_call j_call v_call cdr3_length clone_size
ASSLQGWGYEQY - TRBJ2-7 TRBV28 12 once
ASSQSVGSRGPQH - TRBJ1-5 TRBV6-5 13 -
ASSPGTSELPEQY TRBD2 TRBJ2-7 TRBV7-9 13 -
ASSEALMMNTEAF - TRBJ1-1 TRBV2 13 -
ASSFWGKTQY - TRBJ2-5 TRBV19 10 -
ASSQDFRGGDEQY TRBD2 TRBJ2-7 TRBV4-3 13 -
AISDSWDGPLNQPQH - TRBJ1-5 TRBV10-3 15 -
ASSVGAGQGYEQY TRBD1 TRBJ2-7 TRBV9 13 -
ASSSTGDFMRHTQY - TRBJ2-3 TRBV7-8 14 -
ASSTRVCSYEQY - TRBJ2-7 TRBV21-1 12 -
ASSFVPADGYT - TRBJ1-2 TRBV27 11 once
ASSLSAANTGELF - TRBJ2-2 TRBV7-9 13 -
SVEHHGTAIYNEQF TRBD1 TRBJ2-1 TRBV29-1 14 once
SGLGGRAGETQY TRBD2 TRBJ2-5 TRBV29-1 12 -
AISDLEVKGNGYT - TRBJ1-2 TRBV10-3 13 once
ASSFQGDYEQY - TRBJ2-7 TRBV28 11 -
ASRETGSYEQY - TRBJ2-7 TRBV6-1 11 -
AGVIRGTQY - TRBJ2-3 TRBV6-1 9 -
SARYGDEAF - TRBJ1-1 TRBV20-1 9 once
ASSGTLTYEQY - TRBJ2-7 TRBV2 11 -
ASSKGQGAYSNQPQH TRBD1 TRBJ1-5 TRBV9 15 -
ASSSRQSLTLNYGYT - TRBJ1-2 TRBV27 15 -
ASSLSRGAGIQGYT - TRBJ1-2 TRBV27 14 -
ASSYSPTGELF - TRBJ2-2 TRBV11-2 11 -
ASSRPGLAGNEQF TRBD2 TRBJ2-1 TRBV4-1 13 -
ASSFFGQPNYGYT - TRBJ1-2 TRBV28 13 -
ASSLWGRGHEQY - TRBJ2-7 TRBV11-2 12 -
ASSLYGVTSGIYEQY TRBD2 TRBJ2-7 TRBV27 15 -
ASSQFSDEQY - TRBJ2-7 TRBV7-6 10 -
ASSLVGVGANVLT - TRBJ2-6 TRBV27 13 -
ASSYSVAGSTDTQY TRBD2 TRBJ2-3 TRBV6-5 14 -
ASNLGGGDTQY - TRBJ2-3 TRBV10-1 11 -
TSSPQGGQGWETQY - TRBJ2-5 TRBV1 14 -
ASSLRGEAGGYNEQF TRBD2 TRBJ2-1 TRBV5-1 15 -
ASTGWGGGNQPQH - TRBJ1-5 TRBV19 13 -
ASSLDYYNSWSDTQY - TRBJ2-3 TRBV27 15 -
ASSKSSLDRDYEQY TRBD1 TRBJ2-7 TRBV4-2 14 -
ASSRPPIWGTSGYT - TRBJ1-2 TRBV5-8 14 -
ASSYSNVFDEQY - TRBJ2-7 TRBV6-5 12 -
ASSQRNTGELF - TRBJ2-2 TRBV4-2 11 -
ASSPTWTSGRPEQY TRBD2 TRBJ2-7 TRBV2 14 -
SVAGGNYGYT TRBD1 TRBJ1-2 TRBV29-1 10 -
ASSMWKNTGELF - TRBJ2-2 TRBV19 12 -
ASSPPEGTGYGYT - TRBJ1-2 TRBV14 13 -